What follows are 27 T cell receptor beta chains derived from one specimen sequenced in a study of blood T cell repertoires in COVID-19 (dated by TCRdb to the early 2020s). Library method: the immunoSEQ multiplex PCR assay. TCRdb took this table from immuneACCESS and kept in-frame rearrangements with V and J called. Such tables lack part of the clones; where checked against another copy, unresolved V genes explain under half of the gap, and the rest is unexplained. This sample comprises 300,000 to 400,000 clones, more than 75% of them detected only once. Clones ranked in the top ten supply around 6% of the sample. The sequencing sample was made of peripheral blood. The receptors here all came from a woman aged 50 to 60 with COVID-19, enrolled during active disease.

The CDR3 nucleotides read TGTGCCAGCAGCCAAGGGGGCCTGAACAATGAGCAGTTCTTC. Translation gives CASSQGGLNNEQFF. The chain couples TRBV3-1 (or the pseudogene TRBV3-2) to TRBJ2-1, with a tentative D call TRBD1 (5 bases). Trimming removed 1 base from V and 5 bases from J, with 9 bases in between. Looked up from germline, CDR1 is LGHDT and CDR2 is YNNKEL (reference sequence). CDR3 size: 14 residues.

The chain employs TRBV21-1 and TRBJ2-4; the table assigns TRBD1, which was not confirmed against the DNA. TRBV21-1 is flagged as a pseudogene. The CDR3 length is 20 residues. CDR3 in amino acids: CASSRKGSGGAFLAKNIQYF. The CDR3, as DNA: TGTGCCAGCAGCCGAAAGGGGTCAGGGGGCGCATTTTTGGCCAAAAACATTCAGTACTTC.

The CDR3 region has the DNA TGTGCCAGCAGCTTAGACAGGGACGGGGCTTTCTTT. This sequence encodes CASSLDRDGAFF. The J gene is TRBJ1-1, the V gene TRBV7-8, with D perhaps matching TRBD1 (6 bases). Trimming stripped 1 base from V and 11 bases from J, with 11 bases between. Germline CDR1 is SGHVS and CDR2 is FQNEAQ. The CDR3 length is 12 residues. The full variable domain, completed using reference TRBV7-8 and TRBJ1-1, is GAGVSQSPRYKVAKRGQDVALRCDPISGHVSLFWYQQALGQGPEFLTYFQNEAQLDKSGLPSDRFFAERPEGSVSTLKIQRTQQEDSAVYLCASSLDRDGAFFGQGTRLTVV.

V gene TRBV18 combines with J gene TRBJ2-7, with 8 bases identical to TRBD2. Germline V gene sequence: CDR1 KGHSH, CDR2 LQKENI. The CDR3 totals 15 residues. The V gene end was trimmed by 2 bases and the J gene end by 5 bases; junction bases not matched to a gene: 8. The CDR3, as DNA: TGTGCCAGCTCACCATCTAACGGGAGGGCGAACGAGCAGTACTTC. The encoded protein is CASSPSNGRANEQYF.

CDR3 amino acids: CASSYSTTSGRTQYF. The CDR3 nucleotides are TGTGCCAGCAGTTACTCTACGACTAGCGGGAGAACGCAGTATTTT. The rearrangement uses TRBV6-5 and TRBJ2-3, with 12 bases matching TRBD2. The CDR3 covers 15 residues. Germline assignment: CDR1 MNHEY and CDR2 SVGAGI. Germline trimming cut 0 bases from V and 9 bases from J; bases unmatched to any gene: 4.

The rearrangement uses TRBV27 and TRBJ2-7, with unresolved D. The CDR3 runs to 16 residues. CDR1 and CDR2 from the germline V gene are MNHEY and SMNVEV (reference sequence). V lost 5 bases, J lost 1 base, and 18 bases lay in between. The CDR3 region has the DNA TGTGCCAGCAGTGCGGCCCCCTTATGGTTTTCCTACGAGCAGTACTTC. As protein: CASSAAPLWFSYEQYF.

This sequence joins TRBV11-2 and TRBJ1-1; TRBD1 might be the D (6 bases). CDR1 and CDR2 from the germline V gene are SGHAT and FQNNGV. Trimming removed 5 bases at V and 1 base at J, with 20 bases between. The CDR3 has 17 amino acids. CDR3 sequence: CASSGTPGATRNTEAFF. DNA of the CDR3: TGTGCCAGCAGCGGAACCCCAGGGGCCACTAGGAACACTGAAGCTTTCTTT.

This chain links TRBV19 with TRBJ1-1; the D gene is possibly TRBD1 (5 bases). The CDR3 has 16 residues. V lost 4 bases and J lost 3, with 18 bases in between. Germline-derived CDR1 and CDR2 are LNHDA and SQIVND (reference sequence). The CDR3, as DNA: TGTGCCAGTAGTAATGAACAGGCCATGTATTACACTGAAGCTTTCTTT. Encoded protein: CASSNEQAMYYTEAFF.

The CDR3 is CASGRTTGVGETQYF. CDR3 DNA: TGTGCCAGCGGTCGGACGACAGGGGTGGGAGAGACCCAGTACTTC. V and J are TRBV6-5 and TRBJ2-5; 8 nucleotides agree with TRBD1. Unmatched junction bases numbered 12, after V lost 8 bases and J lost 4 bases. The germline gives CDR1 MNHEY, CDR2 SVGAGI. CDR3 size: 15 residues.

This chain links TRBV6-6 with TRBJ1-5, with 11 bases that match TRBD1. The CDR3 totals 16 residues. Germline V gives CDR1 MNHNY, CDR2 SVGAGI (reference sequence). The V and J ends lost 6 bases and 7 bases, in that order; junction bases with no gene match: 11. This chain's CDR3 is CASSQLGQGALQPQHF. The CDR3 nucleotides read TGTGCCAGCAGCCAATTAGGACAGGGGGCTCTCCAGCCCCAGCATTTT.

The chain recombines TRBV7-9 with TRBJ1-3, with D maybe TRBD1 (5 bases). CDR1 and CDR2 (germline): SEHNR, FQNEAQ (reference sequence). Trimming stripped 5 bases from V and 0 bases from J, with 11 bases between. The length of the CDR3 is 15 residues. The CDR3 region is CASSPSGGSGNTIYF. CDR3 in DNA: TGTGCCAGCAGCCCGTCGGGGGGCTCTGGAAACACCATATATTTT. The full variable domain, in which reference TRBV7-9 and TRBJ1-3 provide the parts outside the CDR3, is DTGVSQNPRHKITKRGQNVTFRCDPISEHNRLYWYRQTLGQGPEFLTYFQNEAQLEKSRLLSDRFSAERPKGSFSTLEIQRTEQGDSAMYLCASSPSGGSGNTIYFGEGSWLTVV.

This chain connects TRBV10-3 to TRBJ2-7, with D possibly being TRBD1 (5 bases). CDR1 is ENHRY and CDR2 is SYGVKD in the germline V gene. Deletions cut 6 bases from V and 5 bases from J, with 11 bases between. The CDR3 is 12 amino acids. CDR3 coding DNA: TGTGCCATCAGAGAAGACAGCAACGAGCAGTACTTC. It encodes CAIREDSNEQYF.

The chain recombines TRBV19 with TRBJ2-2; 9 bases align to TRBD1. V was pared by 7 bases and J by 2 bases, with 5 bases of the junction left unmatched. The CDR3 contains 15 residues. The germline CDR1 and CDR2 sequences are LNHDA and SQIVND (reference sequence). The CDR3 sequence: CASKRGQGNTGELFF. Written as DNA, the CDR3 is TGTGCCAGTAAGAGGGGACAGGGTAACACCGGGGAGCTGTTTTTT.

The chain recombines TRBV7-9 with TRBJ2-3; no clear D gene. The CDR3 has 12 amino acids. Germline assignment: CDR1 SEHNR and CDR2 FQNEAQ (reference sequence). V lost 8 bases, J lost 2 bases, and 8 bases lay in between. The DNA of the CDR3 is TGTGCCAGCGGCCCCGACACAGATACGCAGTATTTT. It translates to CASGPDTDTQYF.

The chain combines TRBV29-1 with TRBJ2-5; TRBD1 matches 7 bases. CDR1 and CDR2 from the germline V gene are SQVTM and ANQGSEA. V lost 4 bases and J lost 7; bases outside the gene matches: 9. The CDR3 spans 13 residues. For the CDR3, the DNA is TGCAGCGTTGTGCGACAGGGTACTCCGACCCAGTACTTC. As protein: CSVVRQGTPTQYF.

A few counts support this clone. The chain links TRBV1 to TRBJ2-1; TRBD2 was called by the table and not checked on the DNA. TRBV1 is a pseudogene segment. The CDR3 is made up of 16 amino acids. The chain's CDR3 is CTSSQGKTSGYNEQFF. For the CDR3, the DNA is TGCACCAGCAGCCAAGGTAAGACTAGCGGTTACAATGAGCAGTTCTTC.

This clone has a single count. The rearrangement links TRBV15 to TRBJ2-3, with D perhaps TRBD2 (6 bases). CDR1 and CDR2 (germline): LNHNV, YYDKDF (reference sequence). CDR3 length equals 15 residues. Trimming pared 0 bases from V and 6 bases from J, leaving 13 bases between. CDR3 nucleotide sequence: TGTGCCACCAGCAGAGAGGCGGGGCCGGGGGATACGCAGTATTTT. Its protein product is CATSREAGPGDTQYF.

The V gene is TRBV5-1, the J gene TRBJ2-3; a possible D gene is TRBD2 (5 bases). Germline V gene sequence: CDR1 SGHRS, CDR2 YFSETQ. Trimming removed 4 bases from V and 6 bases from J, with 12 bases in between. CDR3 length: 13 amino acids. CDR3 sequence: CASSIGLQDTQYF. CDR3 DNA: TGCGCCAGCAGCATAGGACTTCAGGATACGCAGTATTTT.

The chain carries TRBV27 and TRBJ2-3, with 13 bases lining up with TRBD2. The CDR3 has 17 residues. Per the germline V gene, CDR1 is MNHEY and CDR2 is SMNVEV (reference sequence). V lost 3 bases to trimming and J lost 1 base; unmatched junction nucleotides: 4. CDR3: CASSLGLAGIGTDTQYF. CDR3 coding DNA: TGTGCCAGCAGTTTGGGACTAGCGGGAATAGGCACAGATACGCAGTATTTT.

The chain recombines TRBV7-9 with TRBJ1-3, with 7 nucleotides matching TRBD1. The CDR3 is 14 residues long. Germline V gene sequence: CDR1 SEHNR, CDR2 FQNEAQ (reference sequence). The V and J ends lost 5 bases and 2 bases, in that order; junction bases with no gene match: 3. In DNA form, the CDR3 reads TGTGCCAGCAGCGTAACAGGGGCTGGAAACACCATATATTTT. Encoded protein: CASSVTGAGNTIYF. Together with reference TRBV7-9 and TRBJ1-3, the CDR3 gives the full variable domain: DTGVSQNPRHKITKRGQNVTFRCDPISEHNRLYWYRQTLGQGPEFLTYFQNEAQLEKSRLLSDRFSAERPKGSFSTLEIQRTEQGDSAMYLCASSVTGAGNTIYFGEGSWLTVV.

This clone showed up just a few times. The chain couples TRBV30 to TRBJ2-2; D remains ambiguous. Germline V gene lookup returns CDR1 GTSNPN and CDR2 SVGIG (reference sequence). The V and J ends lost 2 bases and 3 bases respectively, with 10 bases between them. The CDR3 is made up of 14 amino acids. CDR3 residues: CAWSYNSYTGELFF. CDR3 nucleotides: TGTGCCTGGAGTTATAACAGCTACACCGGGGAGCTGTTTTTT. Using reference TRBV30 and TRBJ2-2 for the parts outside the CDR3, the full variable domain is SQTIHQWPATLVQPVGSPLSLECTVEGTSNPNLYWYRQAAGRGLQLLFYSVGIGQISSEVPQNLSASRPQDRQFILSSKKLLLSDSGFYLCAWSYNSYTGELFFGEGSRLTVL.

The chain employs TRBV11-3 and TRBJ2-1; 12 bases align to TRBD2. The ends lost 5 bases at V and 5 bases at J; junction bases unmatched: 4. Germline V gives CDR1 SGHNT, CDR2 YENEEA. CDR3 length: 15 amino acids. CDR3 nucleotides: TGTGCCAGCAGCACCCGACTAGCGGGGGACAATGAGCAGTTCTTC. Protein: CASSTRLAGDNEQFF.

This chain links TRBV2 with TRBJ1-1, with D perhaps matching TRBD1 (5 bases). Trimming left V 9 bases short and J 11 bases short, with 22 bases between. In germline, CDR1 is SNHLY, CDR2 FYNNEI. The CDR3 is 13 amino acids. CDR3 amino acids: CASQREGPQIAFF. DNA for the CDR3: TGTGCCAGTCAGAGGGAGGGGCCTCAGATTGCTTTCTTT. Variable domain in full (rest from reference TRBV2 and TRBJ1-1): EPEVTQTPSHQVTQMGQEVILRCVPISNHLYFYWYRQILGQKVEFLVSFYNNEISEKSEIFDDQFSVERPDGSNFTLKIRSTKLEDSAMYFCASQREGPQIAFFGQGTRLTVV.

This chain connects TRBV7-7 to TRBJ2-7; TRBD1 agrees at 7 bases. CDR1 and CDR2 from the germline V gene are SSHAT and FNYEAQ (reference sequence). The CDR3 contains 15 residues. After removal of 6 bases from V and 0 bases from J, the junction contained 8 bases not matched to a gene. The CDR3 spells CASSSGTESSYEQYF. The CDR3 DNA reads as TGTGCCAGCAGTTCCGGGACAGAGAGCTCCTACGAGCAGTACTTC.

This clone was detected only once. The CDR3 sequence is CASSEWGLAGVRDTQYF. The DNA of the CDR3 is TGTGCCAGCAGTGAATGGGGACTAGCGGGAGTCAGAGATACGCAGTATTTT. The rearrangement uses TRBV25-1 and TRBJ2-3, with TRBD2 matching 14 bases. The CDR3 is 17 residues long. With V trimmed by 1 base and J by 5 bases, 5 bases remained unmatched. CDR1 and CDR2 (germline): MGHDK, SYGVNS.

The chain combines TRBV7-9 with TRBJ1-1; TRBD1 agrees at 7 bases. V gave up 5 bases and J gave up 4 bases; unmatched junction bases: 13. The CDR3 has 16 residues. Per germline, CDR1 SEHNR and CDR2 FQNEAQ (reference sequence). The CDR3 sequence: CASSVRQGVGSTEAFF. The CDR3 nucleotides read TGTGCCAGCAGCGTAAGGCAGGGGGTCGGGAGCACTGAAGCTTTCTTT.

J is TRBJ1-2 and V is TRBV7-6; TRBD1 aligns across 8 bases. V dropped 5 bases and J dropped 7; count of bases not matched to a gene: 6. Looked up from germline, CDR1 is SGHVS and CDR2 is FNYEAQ. The length of the CDR3 is 13 residues. CDR3 residues: CASSRTGLAGYTF. In nucleotides, the CDR3 is TGTGCCAGCAGCCGGACAGGGCTAGCTGGCTACACCTTC.